The 18 T cell receptor beta chains presented below share a single source sample, sequenced in a study of cytomegalovirus exposure and HLA in healthy donors. With 60 Vbeta and 13 Jbeta primers, the PCR was carried out. Assay used: immunoSEQ multiplex PCR; TCRdb lists only in-frame clones, some missing. The table shows about 100,000 clones, with around 77% occurring only once. The specimen sequenced was PBMCs. The receptors originated from a woman aged 55-75 years in good health and CMV-seropositive.

CDR3 sequence: CASSLGRETTNEKLFF. The CDR3 DNA follows: TGTGCCAGCAGCCTTGGACGGGAAACAACTAATGAAAAACTGTTTTTT. The rearrangement uses TRBV7-9 and TRBJ1-4; no clear D gene. The germline gives CDR1 SEHNR, CDR2 FQNEAQ (reference sequence). V lost 5 bases and J lost 0, with 13 bases in between. The CDR3 length is 16 residues.

The V and J genes are TRBV15 and TRBJ1-1; TRBD1 is a possible D gene (6 bases). The germline gives CDR1 LNHNV, CDR2 YYDKDF (reference sequence). The CDR3 has 16 amino acids. Trimming stripped 0 bases from V and 5 bases from J, with 16 bases between. The CDR3, as DNA: TGTGCCACCAGCAGAGACCCGGGACAAGCTTTGACTGAAGCTTTCTTT. The encoded protein is CATSRDPGQALTEAFF.

This clone was picked up one time. The J gene is TRBJ2-1, the V gene TRBV5-1; 8 nucleotides line up with TRBD2. Germline V lookup: CDR1 SGHRS, CDR2 YFSETQ. With 3 bases clipped from V and 0 bases from J, the junction kept 8 bases outside the gene matches. CDR3 length: 17 amino acids. Written as DNA, the CDR3 is TGCGCCAGCAGCTCTCGTAGCGGGAAGAGCTCCTACAATGAGCAGTTCTTC. It translates to CASSSRSGKSSYNEQFF. Combining the CDR3 with reference TRBV5-1 and TRBJ2-1 gives the whole variable domain KAGVTQTPRYLIKTRGQQVTLSCSPISGHRSVSWYQQTPGQGLQFLFEYFSETQRNKGNFPGRFSGRQFSNSRSEMNVSTLELGDSALYLCASSSRSGKSSYNEQFFGPGTRLTVL.

The count of this clone is one. The V gene is TRBV9, the J gene TRBJ2-6; D call uncertain. CDR1 is SGDLS and CDR2 is YYNGEE in the germline V gene. With 4 bases removed from V and 4 bases from J, the gap between germline ends came to 9 bases. This CDR3 has 14 amino acids. In DNA form, the CDR3 reads TGTGCCAGCAGCCCCCAGGCCGGGGCCAACGTCCTGACTTTC. The encoded protein is CASSPQAGANVLTF.

CDR3 amino acids: CASTRDRGTGELFF. CDR3 DNA: TGTGCCAGCACGCGGGACAGAGGCACCGGGGAGCTGTTTTTT. The gene calls are TRBV5-4 and TRBJ2-2, with D possibly matching TRBD1 (7 bases). With 6 bases removed from V and 4 bases from J, the gap between germline ends came to 13 bases. CDR1 and CDR2 (germline): SGHNT, YYREEE (reference sequence). The CDR3 consists of 14 residues.

The chain joins TRBV19 to TRBJ1-5; TRBD1 is a possible D gene (5 bases). CDR3 length: 16 amino acids. Germline CDR1 and CDR2: LNHDA and SQIVND (reference sequence). The germline V and J ends were trimmed by 4 bases and 4 bases, with 17 bases remaining between them. In DNA, the CDR3 is TGTGCCAGTAGTACCCTAAGCAGGGAAAAGAATCAGCCCCAGCATTTT. This sequence encodes CASSTLSREKNQPQHF.

The rearrangement links TRBV19 to TRBJ2-5; 8 bases fit TRBD1. Germline V gene data show CDR1 as LNHDA and CDR2 as SQIVND (reference sequence). The CDR3 is 14 residues long. With V trimmed by 4 bases and J by 7 bases, 8 bases remained unmatched. The DNA for the CDR3 is TGTGCCAGTAGTACACAGGGGGGTTTCGGGACCCAGTACTTC. Translated, it gives CASSTQGGFGTQYF.

V and J are TRBV19 and TRBJ1-5, with D perhaps matching TRBD1 (6 bases). Per the germline V gene, CDR1 is LNHDA and CDR2 is SQIVND (reference sequence). V gave up 9 bases and J gave up 3 bases, with 18 bases separating them. CDR3 length: 15 residues. Here the CDR3 DNA reads TGTGCCAGCTTCGAGGGGGGGAACCCCAATCAGCCCCAGCATTTT. Its protein product is CASFEGGNPNQPQHF.

The chain links TRBV11-2 to TRBJ2-3; maybe TRBD2 (5 bases). The ends were cut back, 6 bases at V and 4 bases at J, with 17 bases in the middle. The germline V gene encodes CDR1 SGHAT and CDR2 FQNNGV. This CDR3 spans 15 amino acids. The CDR3 here is CASRDRGRQADTQYF. CDR3 DNA sequence: TGTGCCAGCAGGGACCGGGGTCGGCAGGCAGATACGCAGTATTTT.

The chain links TRBV5-4 to TRBJ2-2; 8 positions match TRBD2. CDR1 and CDR2 (germline): SGHNT, YYREEE (reference sequence). Germline trimming cut 4 bases from V and 2 bases from J; bases unmatched to any gene: 4. CDR3 length: 15 residues. The CDR3 loop reads CASSRAGVNTGELFF. The CDR3 coding sequence is TGTGCCAGCAGCCGAGCGGGAGTTAACACCGGGGAGCTGTTTTTT.

V and J are TRBV2 and TRBJ1-2, with D tentatively TRBD1 (6 bases). The CDR3 is 11 amino acids. Germline-derived CDR1 and CDR2 are SNHLY and FYNNEI. Trimming took off 8 bases at V and 5 bases at J, with 9 bases between the two ends. CDR3 nucleotide sequence: TGTGCCAGCGTAACAGGGTATGGCTACACCTTC. Translating gives CASVTGYGYTF.

The V gene is TRBV9, the J gene TRBJ2-2; 8 bases fit TRBD2. The ends lost 8 bases at V and 6 bases at J; junction bases unmatched: 12. The CDR3 has 15 residues. Germline CDR1 is SGDLS and CDR2 is YYNGEE. CDR3 in amino acids: CASYKGSGSPGELFF. For the CDR3, the DNA is TGTGCCAGTTACAAAGGAAGCGGGAGCCCCGGGGAGCTGTTTTTT.

The rearrangement uses TRBV27 and TRBJ2-7; the D is unclear. V was clipped by 5 bases and J by 0 bases, with 11 bases between them. The CDR3 is 14 amino acids. Germline V gene sequence: CDR1 MNHEY, CDR2 SMNVEV (reference sequence). The CDR3 reads CASSPHSYSYEQYF. The CDR3 region has the DNA TGTGCCAGCAGTCCCCACTCCTACTCCTACGAGCAGTACTTC.

The chain carries TRBV5-1 and TRBJ2-2, with D possibly TRBD1 on 5 matching bases. Trimming stripped 5 bases from V and 0 bases from J, with 11 bases between. Germline V gives CDR1 SGHRS, CDR2 YFSETQ. The CDR3 is 15 residues long. CDR3 sequence (DNA): TGCGCCAGCAGGCCAGGGTTAGCGAACACCGGGGAGCTGTTTTTT. Protein product: CASRPGLANTGELFF.

This clone was detected only a few times. Here the CDR3 reads CSVEEVAGTNTEAFF. As DNA, the CDR3 is TGCAGCGTTGAAGAAGTCGCAGGGACAAACACTGAAGCTTTCTTT. J is TRBJ1-1 and V is TRBV29-1; D is possibly TRBD1 (6 bases). This CDR3 is built from 15 residues. CDR1 and CDR2 from the germline V gene are SQVTM and ANQGSEA. V gave up 0 bases and J gave up 2 bases, with 13 bases separating them.

This rearrangement joins TRBV28 to TRBJ1-6; 9 bases align to TRBD1. Germline V lookup: CDR1 MDHEN, CDR2 SYDVKM. The CDR3 spans 13 residues. J gave up 7 bases and V 8 bases, and 3 bases lay outside the gene matches. CDR3 nucleotide sequence: TGTGCCAGCCGGGACAGGGTCAATTCACCCCTCCACTTT. Its translation is CASRDRVNSPLHF.

V usage is TRBV2 and J usage is TRBJ1-2; D perhaps matches TRBD1 (6 bases). Germline lookup yields CDR1 SNHLY and CDR2 FYNNEI. CDR3 length: 12 amino acids. The germline V and J ends were trimmed by 9 bases and 8 bases, with 16 bases remaining between them. The CDR3, as DNA: TGTGCCAGGGGTCGGACAGATGACGGCTACACCTTC. Translation: CARGRTDDGYTF.

This chain uses TRBV5-3 with TRBJ2-7, with TRBD1 matching over 8 bases. TRBV5-3 is known as an ORF, though its function is uncertain. The junction had 18 bases not matched to a gene; V was cut back by 6 bases and J by 7 bases. CDR3 length: 16 amino acids. CDR3 amino acids: CARNYDRGPPTQEQYF. DNA for the CDR3: TGTGCCAGAAATTACGACAGGGGCCCTCCTACTCAAGAGCAGTACTTC.